This TCR beta chain was observed in a study of T cell responses to AZD1222 COVID-19 vaccine. The study's findings and limits: Targeting of unmutated variant regions was reportedly seen in nearly half of spike-specific TCRs. Across the whole spike, CD4 TCRs peaked at regions 160-218 and 743-854. Donors skewed white British and female; clonal diversity was possibly underestimated. Two AZD1222 administrations were followed by greater Spike-specific TCR breadth and depth.

Assay: immunoSEQ multiplex PCR; the TCRdb copy retains only in-frame clones and omits some. Of 150,000 to 200,000 clones in the sample, approximately 90% were seen once. Turning to this clone: Antigen: not known.

The CDR3 extends over 14 amino acids. The V end lost 0 bases, the J end lost 7 bases, and 7 bases lay between the germline ends. Germline assignment: CDR1 MNHEY and CDR2 SVGEGT. The genes are TRBV6-2 or TRBV6-3 and TRBJ1-6; D is undetermined. The material sequenced was peripheral blood, taken 28 days after the second dose of the MenACWY control vaccine. The sequence came from an adult who received the MenACWY meningococcal vaccine as a control. CDR3 residues: CASSYSAGNSPLHF. CDR3 coding DNA: TGTGCCAGCAGTTACTCGGCGGGAAATTCACCCCTCCACTTT.